This T cell receptor (beta chain) was recorded in a study of shared clonotypes between healthy human individuals (dated by TCRdb to the early 2020s). As for the study more broadly: Two women and three men aged 18 to 49 years were included in the cohort. Libraries were prepared and TCR repertoires were sequenced by different laboratories using diverse techniques, in order to increase sequencing depth and limit assay-specific biases. For each donor, CD4 naive and CD4 memory were each run on three plates, CD8 naive on two plates, and CD8 memory on one plate. Each donor's leukapheresis produced roughly between about 0.9 and 9.5 billion PBMCs. The study deeply sequenced blood TCR repertoires of five healthy adults to estimate repertoire size and the extent of clonotype sharing between individuals.

On the study overall, not on this receptor specifically: Only blood was sampled, and tissue TCR repertoires likely differ from those in blood. Even with the large sequencing depth, rarefaction of the sorted-subset datasets indicated that sequencing was incomplete. Across a few donors, approximately 4.9% of naive CD4, approximately 3.5% of naive CD8, around 2.5% of memory CD4, and around 0.4% of memory CD8 clonotypes were shared. Because the study included a small number of donors, the genetic and exposure-history diversity represented was limited. Clonotypes shared by all four sorted-subset donors showed higher generation probabilities than non-shared clonotypes. Based on pairwise subsampling, the degree of clonotype sharing among donors was expected to be affected by sequencing depth. Estimated clonotype richness was generally larger for naive than for memory subsets.

Regarding this clone: The specificity of this receptor is unknown. It has no much larger one-base neighbor in the sample; base qualities were not kept.

The germline ends are 12 bases apart after V is trimmed by 0 bases and J by 1 base. The cysteine opens and the phenylalanine closes a CDR3 of 15 amino acids. CDR3 DNA is the only sequence kept; it has 45 bases, read in frame from the first base. CDR1 is given as GTSNPN and CDR2 as SVGIG, both from the germline V gene (reference sequence). The donors were healthy, HIV-negative adults who had no recently reported acute infections or vaccinations. Every donor was a Caucasian adult living in Nashville, Tennessee, USA. Magnetic negative selection was used to enrich CD4+ T cells, after which naive cells were positively selected on CD45RA and the negative fraction became the memory subset. Blood was collected by leukapheresis, and PBMCs were isolated by Ficoll-Histopaque density gradient centrifugation and then cryopreserved in liquid nitrogen vapor phase. Analytical flow cytometry was used to check the purity and quantity of every magnetically sorted T cell population. Genomic DNA was isolated from each sorted fraction and quantified by UV absorbance on a Nanodrop 2000c.

Using the deep immunoSEQ assay, TCR CDR3 regions were amplified from genomic DNA by multiplex PCR. Extracted genomic DNA from each cell subset was distributed evenly across all wells of several immunoSEQ 96-well plates, and each plate was treated as a replicate. Each replicate PCR for sorted subsets received roughly 0.2 ug genomic DNA, equal to about 30,000 T cell genomes. The purified libraries were quantified using a Qubit 3.0 fluorometer, sized with a Bioanalyzer 2100, and then quantified again using the KAPA Library Quantification kit. Every immunoSEQ 96-well plate was sequenced on a dedicated single-read 150-cycle Illumina NextSeq 550 flow cell. On the study's bioinformatics: Because the immunoSEQ output held only junctional sequences and lacked quality scores, the filtering could not match the filtering applied to full-length reads. Sequences were annotated with PyIR, a Python wrapper for IgBLAST v1.9, and V/J genes and CDR3 were assigned using IMGT germline references. Reads were filtered out if the reads had weak V/J assignments (E-value above 1e-6), no CDR3, stop codons, out-of-frame junctions, or ambiguous translated residues. V3J clonotypes were defined as sequences sharing an identical inferred V gene, J gene, and CDR3 amino acid sequence. Percentage overlap between repertoires was calculated by dividing the number of shared unique clonotypes by the size of the smaller repertoire. RTK rarefaction, the Chao1 estimator, and Recon v2.1 estimates of unobserved clonotypes were used to assess repertoire richness. For all TCRbeta clonotypes obtained by the gDNA method from a handful of donors, generation probabilities were computed with OLGA. TCRdb holds this immuneACCESS table with in-frame rearrangements only. Some clones are missing; in checked studies, unresolved V genes explain under half, and the rest has no known cause. From that table come the V and J calls and clone size; the DNA was used to work out D and trimming. The sample profile shows 2 million to 2.5 million clones; roughly 92% of them were found once. Of the sample, roughly 0.34% falls within the top ten clones.

The clonotype originates from a man between 18 and 29 years old in good health. Some clones in this sample may be carry-over from other donors' samples. The sequencing input was naive CD4+ T cells from PBMCs. According to the study, the label for this sample's cell subset or site signals: CD45RA+ positively selected. The chain links TRBV30 with TRBJ2-5, and TRBD2 may be the D gene, going by 5 matching bases. The CDR3 amino acid sequence is: CAWSVGLAPQETQYF. The DNA sequence follows: TGTGCCTGGAGTGTAGGGCTAGCCCCCCAAGAGACCCAGTACTTC.